Included here is one T cell receptor beta chain sequence, with context. The data stem from a study of blood T cell repertoires in COVID-19. The wider study: Sites in the United States, Italy and Spain provided acute and convalescent COVID-19 samples. Sources were T cells, B-cell-depleted T cells, or PBMCs; the material itself was cDNA or gDNA.

The J segment lost 6 bases and the V segment lost 0 bases, leaving 10 bases of the junction unmatched. There are 18 residues in the CDR3. Germline-derived CDR1 and CDR2 are KGHSH and LQKENI. Authors' methods: Estimated nucleated cell counts came from reference gene primer amplification. Assay used: immunoSEQ multiplex PCR; TCRdb lists only in-frame clones, some missing. The DNA was the basis for D and trimming; V, J and clone size are from that table. This sample has some 130,000 clones, with 80% found just once. The sequencing input was peripheral blood. The TCR comes from a man between 65 and 85 years old with acute or convalescent COVID-19. The chain has TRBV18 and TRBJ2-4, with 11 bases fitting TRBD1. DNA for the CDR3: TGTGCCAGCTCACCACCTGGGACAGGGGGTTTGAAAGCAAACATTCAGTACTTC. Its translation is CASSPPGTGGLKANIQYF.